The rows below give T cell receptor beta chains drawn from one sample of a study of T cells after yellow fever vaccination. In TCRdb, the 5' RACE reads were re-called with MiXCR into one record per CDR3 protein. The data show just under 600,000 distinct CDR3 sequences, 13% seen once. This specimen consisted of PBMCs, obtained on the day of the yellow fever booster vaccination. The receptor source for this set is a man younger than 45 who received the YFV17D yellow fever vaccine. The CDR3 runs from the conserved cysteine through the conserved F or W. A D gene is named only where the DNA matches it firmly. Rows give clone size only sometimes, using once, few, many, or a class for an expanded clone.

TRBV23-1	TRBD2	TRBJ2-1	many	TGCGCCAGCACCCCGGGGCGGCGGGAGGGTGAGCAGTTCTTC	CASTPGRREGEQFF
TRBV5-5	NA	TRBJ1-5	few	TGTGCCAGCAGCTTTACAGCTCCTGCTGGGCAGCCCCAGCATTTT	CASSFTAPAGQPQHF
TRBV6-2/TRBV6-3	NA	TRBJ2-7	NA	TGTGCCAGCAGTTCCGTACCGGGCACCTACGAGCAGTACTTC	CASSSVPGTYEQYF
TRBV6-5	TRBD1	TRBJ2-1	NA	TGTGCCAGCAGTTACTCACCTGGGACAGCAGCCTACAATGAGCAGTTCTTC	CASSYSPGTAAYNEQFF
TRBV7-3	TRBD2	TRBJ2-2	NA	TGTGCCAGCAGCTACCTAGCGGGGGTTCAGGCCGGGGAGCTGTTTTTT	CASSYLAGVQAGELFF
TRBV29-1	TRBD2	TRBJ2-1	NA	TGCAGCGGAAGACTAGCGGGGTACAATGAGCAGTTCTTC	CSGRLAGYNEQFF
TRBV6-6	NA	TRBJ2-3	NA	TGTGCCAGCGGCTTCAGCACAGATACGCAGTATTTT	CASGFSTDTQYF
TRBV7-6	NA	TRBJ1-1	NA	TGTGCCAGCAGCTTACATCGCCACCTCGAGCCGCGAAACACTGAAGCTTTCTTT	CASSLHRHLEPRNTEAFF
TRBV12-3/TRBV12-4	NA	TRBJ1-5	few	TGTGCCAGCAGTTTTTACGGGACGGAGATATCCAATCAGCCCCAGCATTTT	CASSFYGTEISNQPQHF
TRBV3-1	TRBD2	TRBJ2-2	NA	TGTGCCAGCCGCTACGGGAGGGTACCCGGGGAGCTGTTTTTT	CASRYGRVPGELFF
TRBV29-1	NA	TRBJ2-3	few	TGCAGCGTTGGCCCGGTACGGGGAGATACGCAGTATTTT	CSVGPVRGDTQYF
TRBV9	NA	TRBJ2-7	NA	TGTGCCAGCAGCGTCATTGGGGTGGGCGAGCAGTACTTC	CASSVIGVGEQYF
TRBV20-1	TRBD2	TRBJ2-7	few	TGCAGTGCTTCCCGTGGAGCGGGAGGGCCTCAGGGGACCTACGAGCAGTACTTC	CSASRGAGGPQGTYEQYF
TRBV28	TRBD1	TRBJ2-7	few	TGTGCCAGCTGGGGACAGGGATCCGAGCAGTACTTC	CASWGQGSEQYF
TRBV7-6	TRBD1	TRBJ2-3	many	TGTGCCAGCAGCGGACAGGGGAAGGAGGGGGATACGCAGTATTTT	CASSGQGKEGDTQYF
TRBV18	NA	TRBJ2-1	NA	TGTGCCAGCTCACCACAGGGGTACGGCTACAATGAGCAGTTCTTC	CASSPQGYGYNEQFF
TRBV20-1	TRBD2	TRBJ2-3	few	TGCAGTGCTAACACGGGACTAGCGGGAGGGATAGCAGATACGCAGTATTTT	CSANTGLAGGIADTQYF
TRBV10-2	NA	TRBJ2-1	NA	TGCGCCAGCAGTGACCCCGGGGACACCTACAATGAGCAGTTCTTC	CASSDPGDTYNEQFF
TRBV20-1	TRBD2	TRBJ2-3	NA	TGCAGTGCCCTCTCTAGCGGCCCGCAGTATTTT	CSALSSGPQYF
TRBV20-1	NA	TRBJ2-1	few	TGCAGTGCCAGACTAGAGGGGACGTTGCAGACATCCAATGAGCAGTTCTTC	CSARLEGTLQTSNEQFF
TRBV20-1	NA	TRBJ1-1	NA	TGCAGTGCTAGGAAGGGAGGCCCGAACACTGAAGCTTTCTTT	CSARKGGPNTEAFF
TRBV5-1	TRBD1	TRBJ2-1	few	TGCGCCAGCAGCTTACCGGGACAGGGGGCGAGCTCCTACAATGAGCAGTTCTTC	CASSLPGQGASSYNEQFF
TRBV5-6	NA	TRBJ2-7	few	TGTGCCAGCAGCTTGCAGCGGAGCTCCTACGAGCAGTACTTC	CASSLQRSSYEQYF
TRBV6-5	TRBD1	TRBJ2-1	few	TGTGCCAGCAGTTACCGGAACAGGGGAAATGAGCAGTTCTTC	CASSYRNRGNEQFF
TRBV6-2/TRBV6-3	NA	TRBJ1-1	NA	TGTGCCAGCAGCCAATTCGTGGCAGAGCTTTTGAACACTGAAGCTTTCTTT	CASSQFVAELLNTEAFF
TRBV2	NA	TRBJ1-5	few	TGTGCCAGCGGCCGGTTGGAAGATCAGCCCCAGCATTTT	CASGRLEDQPQHF
TRBV12-3/TRBV12-4	NA	TRBJ2-7	few	TGTGCCAGCAGCCTAGACCCGGCCTACGAGCAGTACTTC	CASSLDPAYEQYF
TRBV27	TRBD1	TRBJ2-3	few	TGTGCCAGCAGTTTCCGCCAAACAGGGGGCCCAGATACGCAGTATTTT	CASSFRQTGGPDTQYF
TRBV28	NA	TRBJ2-1	few	TGTGCCAGCACCGTAGTGGGCCATTATGAGCAGTTCTTC	CASTVVGHYEQFF
TRBV10-2	NA	TRBJ1-1	few	TGCGCCAGCAGTGAGTCAGCAGGGAACACTGAAGCTTTCTTT	CASSESAGNTEAFF
TRBV4-2	NA	TRBJ2-3	many	TGTGCCAGCAGCCACCCTCCGTGGGAGGTCCCGGGAGATACGCAGTATTTT	CASSHPPWEVPGDTQYF
TRBV7-9	NA	TRBJ2-3	NA	TGTGCCAGCAGCTTATACAACGGGGGCACAGATACGCAGTATTTT	CASSLYNGGTDTQYF
TRBV5-1	TRBD1	TRBJ2-6	NA	TGCGCCAGCAGCCCGACAGGGGAGCAAACTGGGGCCAACGTCCTGACTTTC	CASSPTGEQTGANVLTF
TRBV5-1	NA	TRBJ2-7	few	TGCGCCAGCAGCCCCGGACAGCTTTTCGGGGAGCAGTACTTC	CASSPGQLFGEQYF
TRBV14	NA	TRBJ1-2	few	TGTGCCAGCAGCCAAGCGGTTCAGTGGAATGGCTACACCTTC	CASSQAVQWNGYTF
TRBV6-1	TRBD1	TRBJ1-1	NA	TGTGCCAGCAGTGACCAGGGGGCGGGGACTGAAGCTTTCTTT	CASSDQGAGTEAFF
TRBV20-1	TRBD2	TRBJ2-7	NA	TGCAGTGCTAGAGATTCGGGGAGCGGGAGGGCCCGGGAGCAGTACTTC	CSARDSGSGRAREQYF
TRBV6-1	NA	TRBJ1-5	few	TGTGCCAGCAGTCCCGGGACAAATAGCAATCAGCCCCAGCATTTT	CASSPGTNSNQPQHF
TRBV20-1	NA	TRBJ2-1	few	TGCAGTGCTAGAGATTTTAGGACTGGGGACAATGAGCAGTTCTTC	CSARDFRTGDNEQFF
TRBV7-9	TRBD1	TRBJ2-1	few	TGTGCCAGCAGCCCAAGACAGGGCCCGGGTGAGCAGTTCTTC	CASSPRQGPGEQFF
TRBV5-6	NA	TRBJ2-1	few	TGTGCCAGCAGCTTGGAAGTTTATGAGCAGTTCTTC	CASSLEVYEQFF
TRBV7-2	NA	TRBJ2-7	few	TGTGCCAGCAGCCAACCGGGGCATCTCGCCTACGAGCAGTACTTC	CASSQPGHLAYEQYF
TRBV12-3/TRBV12-4	NA	TRBJ1-6	few	TGTGCCAGCAGTTTATGGGCGGGTCCGGGAAACAATTCACCCCTCCACTTT	CASSLWAGPGNNSPLHF
TRBV7-2	TRBD1	TRBJ1-6	NA	TGTGCCAGCAGCTCTCGACAGGGATATAATTCACCCCTCCACTTT	CASSSRQGYNSPLHF
TRBV11-2	TRBD2	TRBJ2-1	few	TGTGCCAGCAGCCAATCCCGGGCGGGAGGGCCGTTGGTTCATGAGCAGTTCTTC	CASSQSRAGGPLVHEQFF
TRBV28	TRBD1	TRBJ1-2	few	TGTGCCAGCATCAGGGACAGCTCTAACTATGGCTACACCTTC	CASIRDSSNYGYTF
TRBV19	NA	TRBJ1-5	NA	TGTGCCAGCTCCGCCCGATGGGATCAGCCCCAGCATTTT	CASSARWDQPQHF
TRBV7-8	NA	TRBJ2-5	NA	TGTGCCAGCAGCTTAGATGGCGGCCAAGAGACCCAGTACTTC	CASSLDGGQETQYF
TRBV9	TRBD2	TRBJ2-2	few	TGTGCCAGCAGCTTTTTAGGACTAGCGGGAGGGCCCGGCGGGGAGCTGTTTTTT	CASSFLGLAGGPGGELFF
TRBV19	NA	TRBJ2-7	few	TGTGCCAGTAGCCGGGAGAGCTTAAGCGACGAGCAGTACTTC	CASSRESLSDEQYF
TRBV29-1	NA	TRBJ2-3	NA	TGCAGCGTTGAGGGGGGTCTTCAGGCGGCAGATACGCAGTATTTT	CSVEGGLQAADTQYF
TRBV20-1	NA	TRBJ2-1	few	TGCAGTGCCGCGGGACCGACCCCCCACAATGAGCAGTTCTTC	CSAAGPTPHNEQFF
TRBV18	NA	TRBJ1-4	NA	TGTGCCAGCTCACCATGGACGGGTGGACAAGGTGAAAAACTGTTTTTT	CASSPWTGGQGEKLFF
TRBV9	TRBD2	TRBJ2-1	many	TGTGCCAGCAGCGTAGACCCCCCGGGGGGTCTATACAATGAGCAGTTCTTC	CASSVDPPGGLYNEQFF
TRBV7-8	NA	TRBJ1-4	NA	TGTGCCAGCAGCTTATCTGGGCTGTGGGAGGAAAAACTGTTTTTT	CASSLSGLWEEKLFF